This T cell receptor (beta chain) was sequenced during a study of blood T cells in healthy people across ages. Primed by a sample-barcoded 5' primer and a J-beta primer mix, a second PCR proceeded for 7 to 11 cycles. TCRdb used MiXCR to reprocess the 5' RACE reads, holding one entry per CDR3 protein. The profile shows approximately 850,000 distinct CDR3 sequences, about 42% of them singletons. Notes on this clonotype: Its target is not known.

Germline V gene data show CDR1 as MNHEY and CDR2 as SVGEGT. This CDR3 is built from 16 residues. Trimming cost V 2 bases and J 10 bases, with 24 bases left between them. Study-wide findings and caveats: Investigators treated diversity estimates from one million T cells as underestimates.

This clonotype was obtained from a man in his sixties in good health. The V and J genes are TRBV6-2 or TRBV6-3 and TRBJ2-7; weak D call: TRBD2 (7 bases). Sequenced sample: blood. CDR3 region: CASSYGGGATQEIQYF. Here the CDR3 DNA reads TGTGCCAGCAGTTACGGTGGGGGGGCTACCCAAGAGATCCAGTACTTC.